The clone carrying this T cell receptor beta chain was counted only a few times. Its specificity is unknown. V shed 1 base, J shed 8 bases, and the junction held 17 bases outside the gene matches. Per germline, CDR1 LGHNA and CDR2 YSLEER. CDR3 length equals 18 residues. One entry per CDR3 protein results from TCRdb running MiXCR on the 5' RACE reads. The table includes roughly 150,000 distinct CDR3 sequences, around 8.9% detected once. The data are from a study of CD8 T cells in ankylosing spondylitis. The study, taken as a whole, reports: Disease-linked clones were reportedly significantly enriched in matched ankylosing spondylitis synovial fluid.

What was sequenced was blood, either unsorted or a sorted T cell fraction (not recorded which). The V and J genes are TRBV4-3 and TRBJ2-3, with 8 bases lining up with TRBD2. The sequence came from a female donor with ankylosing spondylitis or in good health (not recorded which). The CDR3 here is CASSQGSLAEASVSTQYF. The CDR3 nucleotides are TGCGCCAGCAGCCAAGGCTCACTAGCGGAGGCCTCGGTCAGTACGCAGTATTTT.